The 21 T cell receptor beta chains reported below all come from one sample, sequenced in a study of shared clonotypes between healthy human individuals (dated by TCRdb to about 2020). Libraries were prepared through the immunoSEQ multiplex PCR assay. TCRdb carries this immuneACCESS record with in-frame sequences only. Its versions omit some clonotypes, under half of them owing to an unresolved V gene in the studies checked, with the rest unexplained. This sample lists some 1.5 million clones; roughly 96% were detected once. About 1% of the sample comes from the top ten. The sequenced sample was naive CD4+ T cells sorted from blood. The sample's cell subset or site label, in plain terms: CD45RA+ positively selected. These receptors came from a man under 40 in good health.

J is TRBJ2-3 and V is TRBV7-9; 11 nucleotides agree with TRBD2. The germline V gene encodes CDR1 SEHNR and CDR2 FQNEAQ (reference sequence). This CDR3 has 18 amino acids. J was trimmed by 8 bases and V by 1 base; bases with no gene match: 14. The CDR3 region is CASSLGRRTSGLSGTQYF. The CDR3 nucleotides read TGTGCCAGCAGCTTAGGCCGCCGGACTAGCGGGCTCTCGGGTACGCAGTATTTT.

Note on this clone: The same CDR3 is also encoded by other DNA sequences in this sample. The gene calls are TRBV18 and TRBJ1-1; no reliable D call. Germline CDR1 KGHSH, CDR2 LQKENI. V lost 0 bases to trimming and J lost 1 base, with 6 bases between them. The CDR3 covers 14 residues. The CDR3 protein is CASSPPSQNTEAFF. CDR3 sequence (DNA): TGTGCCAGCTCACCACCGTCGCAGAACACTGAAGCTTTCTTT.

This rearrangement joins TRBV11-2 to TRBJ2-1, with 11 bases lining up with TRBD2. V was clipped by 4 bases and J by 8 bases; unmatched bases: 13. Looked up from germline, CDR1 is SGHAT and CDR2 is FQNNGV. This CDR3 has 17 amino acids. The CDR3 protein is CASSSRLAGPRGDEQFF. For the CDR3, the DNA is TGTGCCAGCAGCTCACGACTAGCGGGACCGAGGGGCGATGAGCAGTTCTTC. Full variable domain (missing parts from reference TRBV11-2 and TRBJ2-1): EAGVAQSPRYKIIEKRQSVAFWCNPISGHATLYWYQQILGQGPKLLIQFQNNGVVDDSQLPKDRFSAERLKGVDSTLKIQPAKLEDSAVYLCASSSRLAGPRGDEQFFGPGTRLTVL.

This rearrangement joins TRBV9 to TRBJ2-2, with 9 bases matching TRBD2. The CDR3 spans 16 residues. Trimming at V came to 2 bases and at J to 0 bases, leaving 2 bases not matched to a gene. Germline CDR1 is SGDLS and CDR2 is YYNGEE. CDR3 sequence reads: CASSVRGGSNTGELFF. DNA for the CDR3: TGTGCCAGCAGCGTGCGGGGGGGCTCGAACACCGGGGAGCTGTTTTTT.

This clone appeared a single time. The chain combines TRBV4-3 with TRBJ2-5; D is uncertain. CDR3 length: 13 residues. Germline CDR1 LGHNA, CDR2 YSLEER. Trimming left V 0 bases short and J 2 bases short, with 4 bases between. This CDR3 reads CASSQERQETQYF. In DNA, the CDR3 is TGCGCCAGCAGCCAAGAACGGCAAGAGACCCAGTACTTC.

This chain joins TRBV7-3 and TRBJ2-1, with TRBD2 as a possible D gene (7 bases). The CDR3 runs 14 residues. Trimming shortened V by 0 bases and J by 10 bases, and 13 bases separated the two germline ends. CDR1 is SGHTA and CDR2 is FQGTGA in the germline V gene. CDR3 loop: CASSLTGGLEEQFF. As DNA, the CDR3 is TGTGCCAGCAGCTTAACCGGGGGGCTGGAGGAGCAGTTCTTC.

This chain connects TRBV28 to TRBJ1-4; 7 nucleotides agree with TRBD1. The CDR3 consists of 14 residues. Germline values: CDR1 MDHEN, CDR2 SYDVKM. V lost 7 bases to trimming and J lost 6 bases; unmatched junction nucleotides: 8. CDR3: CASNAQGPHEKLFF. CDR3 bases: TGTGCCAGCAACGCACAGGGGCCCCATGAAAAACTGTTTTTT. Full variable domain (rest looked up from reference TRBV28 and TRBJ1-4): DVKVTQSSRYLVKRTGEKVFLECVQDMDHENMFWYRQDPGLGLRLIYFSYDVKMKEKGDIPEGYSVSREKKERFSLILESASTNQTSMYLCASNAQGPHEKLFFGSGTQLSVL.

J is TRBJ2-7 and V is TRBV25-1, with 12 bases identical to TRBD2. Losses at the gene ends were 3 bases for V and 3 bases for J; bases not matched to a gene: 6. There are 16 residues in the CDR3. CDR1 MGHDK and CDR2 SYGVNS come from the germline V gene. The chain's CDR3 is CASSDPGLAGNYEQYF. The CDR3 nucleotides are TGTGCCAGCAGTGACCCCGGACTAGCGGGAAACTACGAGCAGTACTTC.

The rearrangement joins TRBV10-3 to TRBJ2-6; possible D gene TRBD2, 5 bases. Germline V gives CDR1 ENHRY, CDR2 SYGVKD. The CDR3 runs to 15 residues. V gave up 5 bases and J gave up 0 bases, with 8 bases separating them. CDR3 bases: TGTGCCATCAGTAAACTAGACTCTGGGGCCAACGTCCTGACTTTC. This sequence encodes CAISKLDSGANVLTF.

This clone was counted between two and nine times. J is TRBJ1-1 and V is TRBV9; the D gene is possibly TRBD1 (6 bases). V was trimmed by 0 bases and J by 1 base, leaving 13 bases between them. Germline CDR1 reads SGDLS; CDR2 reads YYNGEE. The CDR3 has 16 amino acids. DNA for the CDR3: TGTGCCAGCAGCGTAGAGGGGGGGACGGCGAACACTGAAGCTTTCTTT. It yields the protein CASSVEGGTANTEAFF.

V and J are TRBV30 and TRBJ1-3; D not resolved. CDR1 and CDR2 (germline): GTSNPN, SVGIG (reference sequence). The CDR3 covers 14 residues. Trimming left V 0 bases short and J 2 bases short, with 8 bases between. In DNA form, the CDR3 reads TGTGCCTGGAGTGTTGTAGGGACTGGAAACACCATATATTTT. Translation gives CAWSVVGTGNTIYF.

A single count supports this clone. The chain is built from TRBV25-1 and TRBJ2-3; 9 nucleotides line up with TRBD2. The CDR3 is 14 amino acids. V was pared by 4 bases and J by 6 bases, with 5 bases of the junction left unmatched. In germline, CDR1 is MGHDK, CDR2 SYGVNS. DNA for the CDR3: TGTGCCAGCAGTGTGATAGCGGGAGCGGATACGCAGTATTTT. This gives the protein CASSVIAGADTQYF.

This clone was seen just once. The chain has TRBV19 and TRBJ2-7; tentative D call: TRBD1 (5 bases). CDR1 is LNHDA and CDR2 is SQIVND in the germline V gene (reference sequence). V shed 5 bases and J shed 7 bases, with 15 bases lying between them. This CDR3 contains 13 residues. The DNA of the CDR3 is TGTGCCAGTAGTGGGGCGACCCCTGGGGAGCAGTACTTC. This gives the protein CASSGATPGEQYF.

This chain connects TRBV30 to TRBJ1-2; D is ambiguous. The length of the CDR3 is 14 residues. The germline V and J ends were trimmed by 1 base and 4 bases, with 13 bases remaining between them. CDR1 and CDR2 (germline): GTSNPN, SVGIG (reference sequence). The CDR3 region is CAWSGRRNLYGYTF. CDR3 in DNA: TGTGCCTGGAGTGGTAGGAGGAACCTCTATGGCTACACCTTC.

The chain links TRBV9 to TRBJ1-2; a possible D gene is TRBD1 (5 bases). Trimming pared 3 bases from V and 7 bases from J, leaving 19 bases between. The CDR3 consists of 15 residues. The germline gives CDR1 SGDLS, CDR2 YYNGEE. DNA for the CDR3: TGTGCCAGCAGCGCCAGAGCCCAGAACGGGGGTGGCTACACCTTC. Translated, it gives CASSARAQNGGGYTF.

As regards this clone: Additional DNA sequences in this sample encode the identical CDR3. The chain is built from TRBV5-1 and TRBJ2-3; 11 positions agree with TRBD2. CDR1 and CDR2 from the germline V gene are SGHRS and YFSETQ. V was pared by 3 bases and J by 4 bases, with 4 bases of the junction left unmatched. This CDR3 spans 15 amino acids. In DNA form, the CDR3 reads TGCGCCAGCAGCTCCGGGACTAGCGGCCCAGATACGCAGTATTTT. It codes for CASSSGTSGPDTQYF.

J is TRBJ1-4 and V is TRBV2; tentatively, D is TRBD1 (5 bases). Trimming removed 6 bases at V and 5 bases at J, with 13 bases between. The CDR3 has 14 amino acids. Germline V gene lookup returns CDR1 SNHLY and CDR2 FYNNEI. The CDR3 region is CASSSGTENEKLFF. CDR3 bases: TGTGCCAGCAGCTCGGGGACGGAGAATGAAAAACTGTTTTTT.

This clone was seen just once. This CDR3 reads CASSVAGGMNTEAFF. CDR3 coding DNA: TGTGCCAGCAGCGTAGCGGGGGGCATGAACACTGAAGCTTTCTTT. The genes are TRBV9 and TRBJ1-1, with a tentative D call TRBD1 (6 bases). CDR1 and CDR2 from the germline V gene are SGDLS and YYNGEE. This CDR3 region has 15 residues. The V gene lost 0 bases and the J gene lost 0 bases, with 9 bases spanning the gap. Full variable domain (outside the CDR3, taken from reference TRBV9 and TRBJ1-1): DSGVTQTPKHLITATGQRVTLRCSPRSGDLSVYWYQQSLDQGLQFLIQYYNGEERAKGNILERFSAQQFPDLHSELNLSSLELGDSALYFCASSVAGGMNTEAFFGQGTRLTVV.

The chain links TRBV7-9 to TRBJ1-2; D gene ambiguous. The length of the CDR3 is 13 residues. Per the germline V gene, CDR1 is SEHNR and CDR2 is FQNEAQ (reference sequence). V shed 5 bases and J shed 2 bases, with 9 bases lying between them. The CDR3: CASSTRRNYGYTF. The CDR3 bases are TGTGCCAGCAGCACCAGACGAAACTATGGCTACACCTTC. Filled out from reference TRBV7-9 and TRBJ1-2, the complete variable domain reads DTGVSQNPRHKITKRGQNVTFRCDPISEHNRLYWYRQTLGQGPEFLTYFQNEAQLEKSRLLSDRFSAERPKGSFSTLEIQRTEQGDSAMYLCASSTRRNYGYTFGSGTRLTVV.

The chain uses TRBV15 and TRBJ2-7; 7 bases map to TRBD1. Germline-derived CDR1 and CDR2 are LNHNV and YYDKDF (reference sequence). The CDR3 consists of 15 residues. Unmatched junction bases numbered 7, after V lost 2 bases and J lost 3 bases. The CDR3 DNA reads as TGTGCCACCAGCAGACACCGGGACAGCCTCTACGAGCAGTACTTC. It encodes CATSRHRDSLYEQYF. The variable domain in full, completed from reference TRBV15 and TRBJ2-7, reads DAMVIQNPRYQVTQFGKPVTLSCSQTLNHNVMYWYQQKSSQAPKLLFHYYDKDFNNEADTPDNFQSRRPNTSFCFLDIRSPGLGDTAMYLCATSRHRDSLYEQYFGPGTRLTVT.

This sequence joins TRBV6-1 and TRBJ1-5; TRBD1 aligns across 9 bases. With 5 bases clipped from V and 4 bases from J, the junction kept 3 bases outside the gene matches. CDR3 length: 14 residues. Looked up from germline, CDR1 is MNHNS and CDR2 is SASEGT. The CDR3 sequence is CASSRDRANQPQHF. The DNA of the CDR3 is TGTGCCAGCAGTAGGGACAGGGCAAATCAGCCCCAGCATTTT.